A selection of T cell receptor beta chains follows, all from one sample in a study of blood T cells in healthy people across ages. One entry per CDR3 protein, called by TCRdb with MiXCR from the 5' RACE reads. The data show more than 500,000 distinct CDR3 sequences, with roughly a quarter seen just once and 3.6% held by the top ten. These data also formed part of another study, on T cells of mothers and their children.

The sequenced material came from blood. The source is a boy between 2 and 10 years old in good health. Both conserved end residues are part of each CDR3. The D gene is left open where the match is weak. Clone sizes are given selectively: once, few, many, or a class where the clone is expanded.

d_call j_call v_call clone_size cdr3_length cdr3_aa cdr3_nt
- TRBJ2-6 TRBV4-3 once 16 CASSQDGAGGANVLTF TGCGCCAGCAGCCAAGATGGGGCGGGTGGGGCCAACGTCCTGACTTTC
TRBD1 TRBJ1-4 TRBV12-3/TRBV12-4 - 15 CASSLATGDNEKLFF TGTGCCAGCAGTTTAGCGACAGGGGATAATGAAAAACTGTTTTTT
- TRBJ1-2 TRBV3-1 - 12 CASSRPNYGYTF TGTGCCAGCAGCCGGCCCAACTATGGCTACACCTTC
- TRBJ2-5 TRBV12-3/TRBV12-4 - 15 CASSTLRSQGETQYF TGTGCCAGCAGTACCCTCCGGAGCCAGGGGGAGACCCAGTACTTC
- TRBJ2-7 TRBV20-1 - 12 CSARVSDYEQYF TGCAGTGCTAGAGTCTCGGATTACGAGCAGTACTTC
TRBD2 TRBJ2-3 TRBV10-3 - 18 CAISELMAGGPPTDTQYF TGTGCCATCAGTGAGTTGATGGCGGGAGGGCCGCCCACAGATACGCAGTATTTT
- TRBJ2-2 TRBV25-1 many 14 CASSPIEGTGELFF TGTGCCAGCAGCCCCATAGAGGGCACCGGGGAGCTGTTTTTT
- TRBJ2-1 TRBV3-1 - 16 CASSHQYTSSYNEQFF TGTGCCAGCAGCCACCAATATACTAGCTCCTACAATGAGCAGTTCTTC
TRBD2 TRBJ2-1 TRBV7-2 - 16 CASRDASSGYYNEQFF TGTGCCAGCAGGGACGCCTCTAGCGGATATTACAATGAGCAGTTCTTC
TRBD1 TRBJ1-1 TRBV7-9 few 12 CASSVTTGGAFF TGTGCCAGCAGCGTAACCACAGGGGGAGCTTTCTTT
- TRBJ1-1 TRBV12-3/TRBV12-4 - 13 CASRPMGDTEAFF TGTGCCAGCAGGCCCATGGGGGACACTGAAGCTTTCTTT
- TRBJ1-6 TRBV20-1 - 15 CSARVAGAVNSPLHF TGCAGTGCTAGAGTAGCGGGGGCAGTTAATTCACCCCTCCACTTT
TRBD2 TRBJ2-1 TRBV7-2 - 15 CASSFLSGSVAEQFF TGTGCCAGCAGCTTCCTTAGCGGGAGTGTGGCTGAGCAGTTCTTC
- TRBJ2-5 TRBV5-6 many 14 CASSLGRPQETQYF TGTGCCAGCAGCTTGGGGCGGCCCCAAGAGACCCAGTACTTC
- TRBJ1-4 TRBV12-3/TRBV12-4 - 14 CASSPRDLGEKLFF TGTGCCAGCAGTCCCCGGGACCTCGGCGAAAAACTGTTTTTT
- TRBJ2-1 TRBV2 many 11 CASSQGGEQFF TGTGCCAGCAGCCAGGGTGGTGAGCAGTTCTTC
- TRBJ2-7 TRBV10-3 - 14 CAISSGTDTYEQYF TGTGCCATCAGTAGTGGGACTGACACCTACGAGCAGTACTTC
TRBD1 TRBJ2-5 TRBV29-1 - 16 CSVDPADRAEVETQYF TGCAGCGTTGACCCGGCCGACAGGGCGGAGGTAGAGACCCAGTACTTC
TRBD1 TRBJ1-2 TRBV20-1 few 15 CSARDPDRGLYGYTF TGCAGTGCTAGAGACCCAGACAGGGGCCTCTATGGCTACACCTTC
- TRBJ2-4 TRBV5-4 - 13 CASSLETPGIQYF TGTGCCAGCAGCTTGGAAACTCCTGGCATTCAGTACTTC
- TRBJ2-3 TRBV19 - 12 CASSIDLATQYF TGTGCCAGTAGTATAGATCTCGCTACGCAGTATTTT
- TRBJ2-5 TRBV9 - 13 CASSVVLGETQYF TGTGCCAGCAGCGTAGTGTTGGGGGAGACCCAGTACTTC
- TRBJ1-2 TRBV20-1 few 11 CSASRGLAYTF TGCAGTGCTAGCAGGGGATTGGCCTACACCTTC
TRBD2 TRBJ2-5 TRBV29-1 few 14 CSVTLTSGQETQYF TGCAGCGTTACCCTGACTAGCGGGCAAGAGACCCAGTACTTC